These T cell receptor beta chains were read from a single sample in a study of cytomegalovirus exposure and HLA in healthy donors. TCRdb keeps only in-frame clones here, not all; method: immunoSEQ multiplex PCR. The top ten hold more than 9.5% of the sample, which has about 70,000 clones, 65% to 75% seen once. The sample taken for sequencing was PBMCs. These receptors all stem from a woman in her fifties or sixties in good health and CMV-seropositive. Each CDR3 is given with its conserved first and last residue. D genes are given only for firm matches.

j_call d_call v_call cdr3_aa
TRBJ1-3 - TRBV6-5 CASSTLTATGNTIYF
TRBJ2-1 TRBD1 TRBV19 CASSIRQGSYNEQFF
TRBJ2-3 TRBD2 TRBV5-1 CASSWRAGRLTDTQYF
TRBJ2-5 - TRBV7-7 CASSPGLRETQYF
TRBJ1-1 - TRBV13 CASSHHMLPTEAFF
TRBJ1-2 TRBD1 TRBV28 CASSIQGAGGYTF
TRBJ2-7 - TRBV19 CASSIGEAYEQYF
TRBJ2-5 TRBD2 TRBV5-1 CASSLMRGGQETQYF
TRBJ1-1 - TRBV29-1 CSVVQNRNTEAFF
TRBJ1-5 TRBD1 TRBV18 CASSRGQGTNQPQHF
TRBJ2-5 TRBD1 TRBV29-1 CSVQTGEETQYF
TRBJ1-2 TRBD1 TRBV6-6 CASSYPGGVYGYTF
TRBJ2-7 TRBD2 TRBV2 CASRDLAGGPAEQYF
TRBJ1-3 - TRBV4-1 CASSQNRQIRNTIYF
TRBJ1-4 - TRBV9 CASSSGQYNEKLFF
TRBJ1-1 - TRBV30 CGIDRGTEAFF
TRBJ1-2 TRBD1 TRBV5-1 CASRTGRDYGYTF
TRBJ2-5 TRBD1 TRBV9 CASSPHGTGGQETQYF
TRBJ1-5 TRBD1 TRBV19 CASSLDRASNQPQHF
TRBJ2-7 - TRBV6-6 CATAGFPYEQYF
TRBJ1-4 - TRBV7-9 CASAGRKNEKLFF
TRBJ1-1 TRBD1 TRBV7-2 CASSVQGGNTEAFF